Listed here are 27 T cell receptor beta chains from one sample, sequenced in a study of cytomegalovirus exposure and HLA in healthy donors. Repertoires were generated with immunoSEQ multiplex PCR, while TCRdb's copy carries only in-frame clones and drops some. The table lists some 69,000 clones, approximately 96% of them singletons. Material for sequencing was PBMCs. The receptors originated from a man between 18 and 35 years old in good health and CMV-seronegative.

The chain has TRBV2 and TRBJ1-2; possibly TRBD1 for D (5 bases). V was shortened by 7 bases and J by 4 bases, with 22 bases between the two germline ends. Germline V lookup: CDR1 SNHLY, CDR2 FYNNEI. CDR3 length: 16 residues. The CDR3: CASMGGRRPGIYGYTF. CDR3 in DNA: TGTGCCAGCATGGGGGGTAGACGGCCAGGGATCTATGGCTACACCTTC. Full variable domain (remainder filled in from reference TRBV2 and TRBJ1-2): EPEVTQTPSHQVTQMGQEVILRCVPISNHLYFYWYRQILGQKVEFLVSFYNNEISEKSEIFDDQFSVERPDGSNFTLKIRSTKLEDSAMYFCASMGGRRPGIYGYTFGSGTRLTVV.

The chain recombines TRBV27 with TRBJ2-1, with 9 bases identical to TRBD1. Trimming at V came to 3 bases and at J to 4 bases, leaving 10 bases not matched to a gene. The CDR3 loop spans 17 amino acids. Germline V gene data show CDR1 as MNHEY and CDR2 as SMNVEV (reference sequence). This CDR3 reads CASSLGVGQGRYNEQFF. The DNA for the CDR3 is TGTGCCAGCAGTTTGGGGGTGGGACAGGGCAGGTACAATGAGCAGTTCTTC.

This chain joins TRBV19 and TRBJ1-3; D ambiguous. From germline, CDR1 is LNHDA and CDR2 SQIVND (reference sequence). Trimming shortened V by 7 bases and J by 3 bases, and 7 bases separated the two germline ends. The CDR3 loop spans 12 amino acids. The chain's CDR3 is CASTGYGNTIYF. CDR3 nucleotides: TGTGCCAGTACCGGGTATGGAAACACCATATATTTT.

The chain uses TRBV6-5 and TRBJ1-1, with D unresolved. V was shortened by 8 bases and J by 0 bases, with 10 bases between the two germline ends. The CDR3 runs to 13 residues. In germline, CDR1 is MNHEY, CDR2 SVGAGI. The CDR3 is CASRMRMNTEAFF. For the CDR3, the DNA is TGTGCCAGCCGAATGAGAATGAACACTGAAGCTTTCTTT.

The chain employs TRBV10-3 and TRBJ1-5; 10 nucleotides agree with TRBD1. From germline, CDR1 is ENHRY and CDR2 SYGVKD. J was trimmed by 2 bases and V by 3 bases; bases with no gene match: 7. The CDR3 consists of 17 residues. The CDR3 bases are TGTGCCATCAGTGAACAGACAGGGGGCACTGGCAATCAGCCCCAGCATTTT. Protein: CAISEQTGGTGNQPQHF.

The V and J genes are TRBV2 and TRBJ1-1, with D possibly TRBD1 on 6 matching bases. CDR3 length: 14 amino acids. Germline V gene lookup returns CDR1 SNHLY and CDR2 FYNNEI. V lost 5 bases, J lost 3 bases, and 13 bases lay in between. Here the CDR3 reads CASSLQGADTEAFF. CDR3 DNA sequence: TGTGCCAGCAGTTTACAGGGAGCGGACACTGAAGCTTTCTTT.

The CDR3 bases are TGCGCCAGCAGTCCTTGGGGAGCGGGGGTCACAGATACGCAGTATTTT. It codes for CASSPWGAGVTDTQYF. The V and J genes are TRBV5-1 and TRBJ2-3; 8 bases match TRBD2. The CDR3 spans 16 residues. Germline V gene sequence: CDR1 SGHRS, CDR2 YFSETQ. J lost 2 bases, V lost 5 bases, and 10 bases had no gene match.

The chain combines TRBV28 with TRBJ1-2, with TRBD1 matching over 10 bases. With 4 bases clipped from V and 5 bases from J, the junction kept 7 bases outside the gene matches. Germline CDR1 and CDR2: MDHEN and SYDVKM. This CDR3 has 15 amino acids. CDR3 sequence reads: CASSSDRGREYGYTF. For the CDR3, the DNA is TGTGCCAGCAGTTCAGACAGGGGGCGTGAATATGGCTACACCTTC.

The count of this clone is one. The chain has TRBV7-9 and TRBJ2-7; 7 bases align to TRBD1. The V and J ends lost 4 bases and 6 bases, in that order; junction bases with no gene match: 12. From germline, CDR1 is SEHNR and CDR2 FQNEAQ (reference sequence). CDR3 length: 15 residues. CDR3 in amino acids: CASSSYRGPRGEQYF. Written as DNA, the CDR3 is TGTGCCAGCAGCTCCTACAGGGGCCCTCGTGGCGAGCAGTACTTC.

The rearrangement joins TRBV9 to TRBJ1-5; tentative D call: TRBD1 (5 bases). Germline V gene lookup returns CDR1 SGDLS and CDR2 YYNGEE. The CDR3 covers 15 residues. V lost 4 bases to trimming and J lost 0 bases, with 11 bases between them. This CDR3 is CASSPRGDSNQPQHF. CDR3 nucleotides: TGTGCCAGCAGCCCACGGGGGGATAGCAATCAGCCCCAGCATTTT.

The chain combines TRBV19 with TRBJ1-4; D perhaps matches TRBD1 (5 bases). Germline V gives CDR1 LNHDA, CDR2 SQIVND (reference sequence). With 6 bases removed from V and 8 bases from J, the gap between germline ends came to 16 bases. The CDR3 length is 14 residues. CDR3 DNA sequence: TGTGCCAGTAGATGGGGCGGAGTCGACGAAAAACTGTTTTTT. Amino acid sequence: CASRWGGVDEKLFF. Complete variable domain (other parts from reference TRBV19 and TRBJ1-4): DGGITQSPKYLFRKEGQNVTLSCEQNLNHDAMYWYRQDPGQGLRLIYYSQIVNDFQKGDIAEGYSVSREKKESFPLTVTSAQKNPTAFYLCASRWGGVDEKLFFGSGTQLSVL.

V and J are TRBV29-1 and TRBJ2-2, with 11 bases identical to TRBD1. The CDR3 sequence is 12 residues long. Losses at the gene ends were 7 bases for V and 5 bases for J; bases not matched to a gene: 0. From germline, CDR1 is SQVTM and CDR2 ANQGSEA. CDR3 sequence: CSGDRGTGELFF. Here the CDR3 DNA reads TGCAGCGGGGACAGGGGGACCGGGGAGCTGTTTTTT.

This chain links TRBV7-9 with TRBJ2-2; 7 bases agree with TRBD1. Germline values: CDR1 SEHNR, CDR2 FQNEAQ (reference sequence). The CDR3 covers 16 residues. Unmatched junction bases numbered 9, after V lost 2 bases and J lost 6 bases. Here the CDR3 reads CASSLYVGRGSGELFF. The CDR3 DNA reads as TGTGCCAGCAGCTTATATGTGGGCAGGGGGTCCGGGGAGCTGTTTTTT.

The chain is built from TRBV5-5 and TRBJ2-1, with D perhaps matching TRBD2 (7 bases). The V end was cut by 1 base, the J end by 10 bases, with 18 bases between. Per germline, CDR1 SGHKS and CDR2 YYEKEE (reference sequence). The CDR3 length is 15 residues. CDR3 sequence: CASSLNSGPRGEQFF. The DNA for the CDR3 is TGTGCCAGCAGCTTGAATAGCGGGCCGAGGGGGGAGCAGTTCTTC.

The genes are TRBV4-1 and TRBJ2-5; possibly TRBD1 for D (5 bases). Germline V gene sequence: CDR1 MGHRA, CDR2 YSYEKL. V lost 7 bases to trimming and J lost 4 bases, with 16 bases between them. The CDR3 length is 14 residues. CDR3 bases: TGCGCCAGCACACCCAGGGCTGAAGTAGAGACCCAGTACTTC. Translation: CASTPRAEVETQYF.

The count of this clone is one. CDR3 in DNA: TGTGCCAGCAGCTTCTCCGGACAGGGGGCGCATGAAGCTTTCTTT. Translated: CASSFSGQGAHEAFF. The chain joins TRBV11-2 to TRBJ1-1, with 11 bases aligning to TRBD1. The trim removed 3 bases at V and 7 bases at J, leaving 7 bases unmatched. This CDR3 region has 15 residues. Germline assignment: CDR1 SGHAT and CDR2 FQNNGV.

This chain links TRBV6-5 with TRBJ1-1; TRBD1 is a possible D gene (6 bases). Looked up from germline, CDR1 is MNHEY and CDR2 is SVGAGI. Trimming took 2 bases from V and 0 from J, leaving 7 bases between them. CDR3 length: 14 residues. The CDR3 region has the DNA TGTGCCAGCAGTTACGAGGGGGTGAACACTGAAGCTTTCTTT. Translated: CASSYEGVNTEAFF.

This chain joins TRBV27 and TRBJ1-2; possible D gene TRBD1, 5 bases. Germline V gene data show CDR1 as MNHEY and CDR2 as SMNVEV (reference sequence). This CDR3 contains 13 residues. V lost 7 bases to trimming and J lost 7 bases, with 16 bases between them. In DNA form, the CDR3 reads TGTGCCAGCAAAATGGCCAGGGAGGGTGGCTACACCTTC. Translation: CASKMAREGGYTF.

The CDR3 sequence is CAAARTAAYEQYF. The CDR3 bases are TGTGCCGCCGCCCGGACAGCCGCCTACGAGCAGTACTTC. The chain combines TRBV10-3 with TRBJ2-7, with D possibly TRBD1 on 6 matching bases. The V end lost 11 bases, the J end lost 2 bases, and 16 bases lay between the germline ends. The germline gives CDR1 ENHRY, CDR2 SYGVKD. This CDR3 contains 13 residues.

The rearrangement links TRBV9 to TRBJ1-1, with 7 bases lining up with TRBD1. CDR1 and CDR2 from the germline V gene are SGDLS and YYNGEE. The trim removed 3 bases at V and 2 bases at J, leaving 10 bases unmatched. The CDR3 has 16 amino acids. In DNA, the CDR3 is TGTGCCAGCAGCGCATCGTGGGGACAGTTTAACACTGAAGCTTTCTTT. Its translation is CASSASWGQFNTEAFF.

The chain employs TRBV9 and TRBJ1-6, with 11 bases aligning to TRBD1. Looked up from germline, CDR1 is SGDLS and CDR2 is YYNGEE. The CDR3 is made up of 18 amino acids. V lost 0 bases to trimming and J lost 2 bases; unmatched junction nucleotides: 4. CDR3 protein: CASSVGGDRGTYNSPLHF. CDR3 in DNA: TGTGCCAGCAGCGTAGGAGGGGACAGGGGGACCTATAATTCACCCCTCCACTTT.

The chain has TRBV5-1 and TRBJ1-5, with D tentatively TRBD1 (5 bases). Per germline, CDR1 SGHRS and CDR2 YFSETQ. Trimming took off 3 bases at V and 4 bases at J, with 11 bases between the two ends. This CDR3 comprises 14 residues. CDR3 sequence reads: CASSSSGGNQPQHF. In nucleotides, the CDR3 is TGCGCCAGCAGCTCTTCGGGGGGAAATCAGCCCCAGCATTTT. Full variable domain (missing parts from reference TRBV5-1 and TRBJ1-5): KAGVTQTPRYLIKTRGQQVTLSCSPISGHRSVSWYQQTPGQGLQFLFEYFSETQRNKGNFPGRFSGRQFSNSRSEMNVSTLELGDSALYLCASSSSGGNQPQHFGDGTRLSIL.

The rearrangement uses TRBV7-6 and TRBJ1-3; D gene uncertain. The CDR3 spans 15 residues. The germline CDR1 and CDR2 sequences are SGHVS and FNYEAQ. V shed 5 bases and J shed 4 bases, with 15 bases lying between them. DNA for the CDR3: TGTGCCAGCAGCCCAACGCCGGGGTACGGAAACACCATATATTTT. Protein sequence: CASSPTPGYGNTIYF.

The chain couples TRBV6-5 to TRBJ2-7, with D perhaps matching TRBD1 (6 bases). Germline CDR1 and CDR2: MNHEY and SVGAGI. This CDR3 is 14 amino acids long. Between the trimmed V and J ends, which lost 5 bases and 3 bases, there was a span of 14 bases. The CDR3 DNA reads as TGTGCCAGCAGTACCCGGGACATCCACTACGAGCAGTACTTC. It is translated as CASSTRDIHYEQYF.

This chain connects TRBV6-1 to TRBJ1-1; 8 positions agree with TRBD1. In germline, CDR1 is MNHNS, CDR2 SASEGT. This CDR3 region has 14 residues. Losses at the gene ends were 7 bases for V and 4 bases for J; bases not matched to a gene: 8. CDR3 sequence reads: CASNLGQAITEAFF. The CDR3 DNA is TGTGCCAGCAACCTGGGACAGGCGATCACTGAAGCTTTCTTT.

The genes are TRBV6-5 and TRBJ1-1; a possible D gene is TRBD1 (6 bases). Germline V gives CDR1 MNHEY, CDR2 SVGAGI. The CDR3 has 14 amino acids. V lost 2 bases to trimming and J lost 1 base, with 8 bases between them. CDR3 loop: CASSYRDTNTEAFF. DNA of the CDR3: TGTGCCAGCAGTTACCGGGACACGAACACTGAAGCTTTCTTT.

The table lists this clone with a count of one. The J gene is TRBJ1-1, the V gene TRBV10-1; D not certain. V gave up 0 bases and J gave up 5 bases, with 13 bases separating them. The CDR3 is 15 residues long. Germline loops: CDR1 WNHNN, CDR2 SYGVQD (reference sequence). In DNA form, the CDR3 reads TGCGCCAGCAGTGAGTCACTAGGTGGAGGGACTGAAGCTTTCTTT. Amino acid sequence: CASSESLGGGTEAFF.